Below are 31 T cell receptor beta chains sequenced from a single sample in a study of OX40 agonist ivuxolimab in advanced cancers. Sequenced by immunoSEQ multiplex PCR; TCRdb stores in-frame clones only, minus some. This table has 100,000 to 140,000 clones, 80% to 95% appearing once. Sequenced material: CD4+ or CD8+ T cells sorted from blood, taken in a trial of the OX40 agonist ivuxolimab. Receptors were obtained from an adult with an advanced solid tumor such as melanoma, head and neck, liver or kidney cancer.

The J gene is TRBJ1-3, the V gene TRBV28, with D perhaps matching TRBD1 (5 bases). Between the trimmed V and J ends, which lost 6 bases and 8 bases, there was a span of 17 bases. CDR1 is MDHEN and CDR2 is SYDVKM in the germline V gene. The CDR3 spans 14 residues. The CDR3, as DNA: TGTGCCAGCAGAGGCGGGGGGGTGGTTGACACCATATATTTT. Protein: CASRGGGVVDTIYF.

The chain recombines TRBV5-5 with TRBJ2-2; D unresolved. The CDR3 has 18 amino acids. V gave up 0 bases and J gave up 1 base, with 16 bases separating them. Germline CDR1 SGHKS, CDR2 YYEKEE (reference sequence). CDR3 nucleotide sequence: TGTGCCAGCAGCTTGGCATTTCGAGCACACCAGAACACCGGGGAGCTGTTTTTT. This encodes CASSLAFRAHQNTGELFF.

The genes are TRBV11-2 and TRBJ2-2; the D gene is possibly TRBD2 (5 bases). The germline V and J ends were trimmed by 5 bases and 1 base, with 14 bases remaining between them. This CDR3 is built from 16 residues. Germline V gene lookup returns CDR1 SGHAT and CDR2 FQNNGV. CDR3 in amino acids: CASSPSSGWNTGELFF. The CDR3 DNA is TGTGCCAGCAGCCCTTCTTCGGGATGGAACACCGGGGAGCTGTTTTTT.

The gene calls are TRBV10-3 and TRBJ1-1; TRBD1 might be the D (6 bases). The germline V gene encodes CDR1 ENHRY and CDR2 SYGVKD. The V end was cut by 2 bases, the J end by 0 bases, with 16 bases between. The CDR3 runs 17 residues. This chain's CDR3 is CAISENYQGTLNTEAFF. The CDR3 DNA reads as TGTGCCATCAGTGAGAATTACCAGGGGACCCTGAACACTGAAGCTTTCTTT.

Worth noting for this clone: Sequence at one end of the junction differs from germline and may be a read error. The chain employs TRBV28 and TRBJ1-3; 9 bases fit TRBD1. The germline CDR1 and CDR2 sequences are MDHEN and SYDVKM. This CDR3 spans 11 amino acids. CDR3 sequence: CHRGRGNTIYF. CDR3 coding DNA: TGCCACAGGGGGCGGGGAAACACCATATATTTT.

The V and J genes are TRBV7-9 and TRBJ2-2; 8 bases agree with TRBD1. The CDR3 has 18 amino acids. Trimming at V came to 5 bases and at J to 4 bases, leaving 15 bases not matched to a gene. CDR1 SEHNR and CDR2 FQNEAQ come from the germline V gene (reference sequence). CDR3 nucleotides: TGTGCCAGCAGCCGATGGAGCCAGGGGGCTGGAGGCACCGGGGAGCTGTTTTTT. Translated, it gives CASSRWSQGAGGTGELFF. Supplemented by reference TRBV7-9 and TRBJ2-2, the full variable domain reads DTGVSQNPRHKITKRGQNVTFRCDPISEHNRLYWYRQTLGQGPEFLTYFQNEAQLEKSRLLSDRFSAERPKGSFSTLEIQRTEQGDSAMYLCASSRWSQGAGGTGELFFGEGSRLTVL.

The rearrangement uses TRBV6-5 and TRBJ1-2, with a possible D match to TRBD1 (5 bases). V lost 5 bases, J lost 4 bases, and 17 bases lay in between. Germline-derived CDR1 and CDR2 are MNHEY and SVGAGI. The CDR3 is made up of 15 amino acids. The CDR3 here is CASSQGPGGPYGYTF. The CDR3 DNA is TGTGCCAGCAGTCAGGGCCCTGGGGGTCCCTATGGCTACACCTTC.

The chain carries TRBV4-3 and TRBJ2-5; the D call may be TRBD1 or TRBD2 (5 bases each). Germline CDR1 is LGHNA and CDR2 is YSLEER. The CDR3 has 16 residues. With 0 bases removed from V and 3 bases from J, the gap between germline ends came to 14 bases. The chain's CDR3 is CASSQDRVQGEETQYF. The CDR3 coding sequence is TGCGCCAGCAGCCAAGATCGGGTGCAGGGAGAAGAGACCCAGTACTTC.

This sequence joins TRBV19 and TRBJ1-5, with D uncertain. This CDR3 is 14 amino acids long. Germline V gene sequence: CDR1 LNHDA, CDR2 SQIVND (reference sequence). V lost 4 bases, J lost 4 bases, and 11 bases lay in between. CDR3 DNA: TGTGCCAGTAGTACAGGTCCTAGGAATCAGCCCCAGCATTTT. It translates to CASSTGPRNQPQHF. Complete variable domain (other parts from reference TRBV19 and TRBJ1-5): DGGITQSPKYLFRKEGQNVTLSCEQNLNHDAMYWYRQDPGQGLRLIYYSQIVNDFQKGDIAEGYSVSREKKESFPLTVTSAQKNPTAFYLCASSTGPRNQPQHFGDGTRLSIL.

The genes are TRBV7-6 and TRBJ1-2, with 8 bases that match TRBD1. From germline, CDR1 is SGHVS and CDR2 FNYEAQ. This CDR3 comprises 14 residues. V gave up 5 bases and J gave up 4 bases; unmatched junction bases: 6. In nucleotides, the CDR3 is TGTGCCAGCAGCCCCCGACAGGGGAGCTATGGCTACACCTTC. This encodes CASSPRQGSYGYTF.

The chain's CDR3 is CASSRGLAGSQQYF. CDR3 in DNA: TGTGCCAGCAGCCGGGGACTAGCGGGAAGTCAGCAGTACTTC. This chain joins TRBV7-2 and TRBJ2-5, with 13 bases identical to TRBD2. CDR1 is SGHTA, CDR2 FQGNSA, per germline. The CDR3 covers 14 residues. Trimming took 5 bases from V and 11 from J; bases not matched to a gene: 8. The full variable domain, in which reference TRBV7-2 and TRBJ2-5 provide the parts outside the CDR3, is GAGVSQSPSNKVTEKGKDVELRCDPISGHTALYWYRQSLGQGLEFLIYFQGNSAPDKSGLPSDRFSAERTGGSVSTLTIQRTQQEDSAVYLCASSRGLAGSQQYFGPGTRLLVL.

The chain's CDR3 is CASSAQGSGQETQYF. The CDR3 DNA sequence: TGTGCCAGTAGTGCTCAGGGGAGCGGCCAAGAGACCCAGTACTTC. The chain links TRBV19 to TRBJ2-5; TRBD1 might be the D (6 bases). V was shortened by 5 bases and J by 1 base, with 14 bases between the two germline ends. This CDR3 comprises 15 residues. CDR1 LNHDA and CDR2 SQIVND come from the germline V gene (reference sequence).

In its sample, this clone was seen once. This chain joins TRBV30 and TRBJ1-4; D is unresolved. CDR3 length: 11 amino acids. In germline, CDR1 is GTSNPN, CDR2 SVGIG (reference sequence). Between the trimmed V and J ends, which lost 1 base and 7 bases, there was a span of 4 bases. Here the CDR3 reads CAWSGPEKLFF. CDR3 DNA sequence: TGTGCCTGGAGTGGACCTGAAAAACTGTTTTTT.

The chain joins TRBV19 to TRBJ1-1; D ambiguous. This CDR3 has 15 amino acids. The germline CDR1 and CDR2 sequences are LNHDA and SQIVND (reference sequence). The V gene lost 2 bases and the J gene lost 1 base, with 11 bases spanning the gap. This CDR3 is CASSIIEAGNTEAFF. CDR3 bases: TGTGCCAGTAGTATAATCGAGGCAGGGAACACTGAAGCTTTCTTT.

The CDR3 reads CASSFWASVNEQFF. The CDR3 coding sequence is TGTGCCAGCAGCTTTTGGGCAAGCGTCAATGAGCAGTTCTTC. The V and J genes are TRBV7-9 and TRBJ2-1; D is ambiguous. The CDR3 is made up of 14 amino acids. V lost 3 bases and J 6 bases, leaving 12 bases between the germline ends. Germline CDR1 and CDR2: SEHNR and FQNEAQ (reference sequence).

The chain joins TRBV28 to TRBJ1-2; D call uncertain. V dropped 5 bases and J dropped 1 base, with 17 bases sitting between them. Looked up from germline, CDR1 is MDHEN and CDR2 is SYDVKM. The CDR3 extends over 16 amino acids. The DNA of the CDR3 is TGTGCCAGCAGTCCTGCGGACGGAGGCTTTAACTATGGCTACACCTTC. Its protein is CASSPADGGFNYGYTF.

This sequence joins TRBV27 and TRBJ1-5; unclear D gene. The CDR3 has 16 residues. V was pared by 5 bases and J by 6 bases, with 20 bases between. The germline V gene has CDR1 MNHEY and CDR2 SMNVEV (reference sequence). This CDR3 reads CASSPRQLGGSQPQHF. For the CDR3, the DNA is TGTGCCAGCAGTCCCCGCCAGTTAGGAGGGAGTCAGCCCCAGCATTTT.

The J gene is TRBJ2-1, the V gene TRBV11-2; D gene unclear. This CDR3 has 15 residues. Germline V CDR1 and CDR2: SGHAT, FQNNGV. Trimming removed 7 bases from V and 0 bases from J, with 13 bases in between. In nucleotides, the CDR3 is TGTGCCAGCACACGGGTAGTGAGCTCCTACAATGAGCAGTTCTTC. Its protein product is CASTRVVSSYNEQFF.

Written as DNA, the CDR3 is TGTGCTAGTGGTCTCGGAGTTGCCTACAATGAGCAGTTCTTC. Its translation: CASGLGVAYNEQFF. This chain uses TRBV12-5 with TRBJ2-1; D not certain. CDR1 and CDR2 (germline): LGHNT, FRNRAP. V shed 5 bases and J shed 2 bases, with 10 bases lying between them. The CDR3 sequence is 14 residues long.

The J gene is TRBJ2-3, the V gene TRBV18; D is uncertain. Trimming removed 3 bases at V and 2 bases at J, with 6 bases between. This CDR3 is built from 13 residues. From germline, CDR1 is KGHSH and CDR2 LQKENI. CDR3 bases: TGTGCCAGCTCACCCATCACCACAGATACGCAGTATTTT. It specifies CASSPITTDTQYF.

V and J are TRBV4-1 and TRBJ1-1, with a weak D call TRBD1 (5 bases). V lost 3 bases to trimming and J lost 0 bases, with 11 bases between them. The germline V gene has CDR1 MGHRA and CDR2 YSYEKL. The CDR3 loop spans 15 amino acids. CDR3 sequence: CASSHRQTLNTEAFF. In DNA form, the CDR3 reads TGCGCCAGCAGCCATAGACAGACGTTGAACACTGAAGCTTTCTTT.

The genes are TRBV6-5 and TRBJ2-1; the match to TRBD2 covers 7 bases. V lost 2 bases and J lost 8; bases outside the gene matches: 3. The V gene's germline CDR1 is MNHEY and CDR2 SVGAGI. This CDR3 region has 13 residues. CDR3 coding DNA: TGTGCCAGCAGTTACGGGAGGGTCGATGAGCAGTTCTTC. Translating it yields CASSYGRVDEQFF.

The chain joins TRBV29-1 to TRBJ2-7; TRBD1 might be the D (5 bases). CDR3 length: 16 residues. Germline V gene sequence: CDR1 SQVTM, CDR2 ANQGSEA. Trimming took off 5 bases at V and 0 bases at J, with 20 bases between the two ends. As DNA, the CDR3 is TGCAGCGTTCTGAGCTGGGGCGCGGTGAGCTCCTACGAGCAGTACTTC. This encodes CSVLSWGAVSSYEQYF.

The V gene is TRBV9, the J gene TRBJ2-1, with D possibly TRBD2 on 6 matching bases. Trimming took 0 bases from V and 6 from J, leaving 13 bases between them. The CDR3 extends over 15 amino acids. Per the germline V gene, CDR1 is SGDLS and CDR2 is YYNGEE. The CDR3 here is CASSVAGDSRNEQFF. The CDR3, as DNA: TGTGCCAGCAGCGTAGCTGGGGACTCCCGCAATGAGCAGTTCTTC.

The rearrangement uses TRBV15 and TRBJ2-5, with D possibly matching TRBD2 (6 bases). The CDR3 loop spans 16 amino acids. Trimming cost V 4 bases and J 2 bases, with 17 bases left between them. Germline CDR1 and CDR2: LNHNV and YYDKDF (reference sequence). The CDR3 is CATSTRGAGKQETQYF. CDR3 coding DNA: TGTGCCACCAGCACCCGAGGGGCGGGAAAGCAAGAGACCCAGTACTTC.

The gene calls are TRBV5-1 and TRBJ1-4; D is uncertain. Trimming stripped 0 bases from V and 8 bases from J, with 11 bases between. The V gene's germline CDR1 is SGHRS and CDR2 YFSETQ. The CDR3 covers 14 residues. The CDR3 DNA reads TGCGCCAGCAGCTTGGTTGGGGTCCGGGAAAAACTGTTTTTT. This gives the protein CASSLVGVREKLFF.

The rearrangement uses TRBV28 and TRBJ1-4; D gene unclear. V shed 8 bases and J shed 0 bases, with 7 bases lying between them. Germline CDR1 and CDR2: MDHEN and SYDVKM. The CDR3 is 13 residues long. CDR3 in amino acids: CASGDPTNEKLFF. DNA for the CDR3: TGTGCCAGCGGAGATCCAACTAATGAAAAACTGTTTTTT.

V gene TRBV18 combines with J gene TRBJ1-3; weak D call: TRBD1 (5 bases). The germline CDR1 and CDR2 sequences are KGHSH and LQKENI. V was shortened by 3 bases and J by 2 bases, with 8 bases between the two germline ends. The CDR3 runs 14 residues. The CDR3 is CASSPPGTGNTIYF. In DNA form, the CDR3 reads TGTGCCAGCTCACCCCCAGGGACTGGAAACACCATATATTTT.

This clone appeared a single time. The chain links TRBV7-2 to TRBJ1-5, with D possibly being TRBD1 (5 bases). The germline V gene has CDR1 SGHTA and CDR2 FQGNSA. The CDR3 totals 14 residues. Between the trimmed V and J ends, which lost 5 bases and 0 bases, there was a span of 8 bases. The CDR3 protein is CASSPGGSNQPQHF. In DNA, the CDR3 is TGTGCCAGCAGCCCCGGGGGTAGCAATCAGCCCCAGCATTTT.

This clone was recorded a few times. V usage is TRBV5-1 and J usage is TRBJ2-2, with D maybe TRBD1 (5 bases). This CDR3 contains 13 residues. V lost 3 bases, J lost 4 bases, and 7 bases lay in between. Looked up from germline, CDR1 is SGHRS and CDR2 is YFSETQ. For the CDR3, the DNA is TGCGCCAGCAGCTCGCAGGGCACCGGGGAGCTGTTTTTT. Its protein is CASSSQGTGELFF.

This rearrangement joins TRBV27 to TRBJ1-2; TRBD1 aligns across 7 bases. The CDR3 length is 13 residues. Germline CDR1 MNHEY, CDR2 SMNVEV (reference sequence). J was trimmed by 4 bases and V by 5 bases; bases with no gene match: 4. This CDR3 reads CASSKGTAYGYTF. The CDR3 bases are TGTGCCAGCAGTAAAGGGACAGCCTATGGCTACACCTTC.